Sequencing of this T cell receptor (beta chain) was carried out in a study of blood T cell repertoires in COVID-19. The wider study: Sites across the United States, Italy and Spain contributed samples from acute and convalescent COVID-19. The cDNA or gDNA used as material had been derived from T cells, B-cell-depleted T cells, or PBMCs.

Study processing details: Counts of nucleated cells, estimated from reference gene primer amplification, were obtained. Some clones are missing from TCRdb's copy, which holds only in-frame ones; the method was immunoSEQ multiplex PCR. V, J and clone size are those of that table, while D and trimming were read from the DNA. The sample holds some 96,000 clones, roughly 90% seen once. V lost 5 bases, J lost 9 bases, and 11 bases lay in between. Per germline, CDR1 SGHTA and CDR2 FQGNSA. The CDR3 has 12 residues. The chain combines TRBV7-2 with TRBJ2-1; TRBD2 might be the D (5 bases). Sequenced: peripheral blood. The clonotype originates from a man aged 45-65 years with active COVID-19. The CDR3 region has the DNA TGTGCCAGCAGCCTATCGAGGGCTGAGCAGTTCTTC. Amino acid sequence: CASSLSRAEQFF. The variable domain in full, with the rest retrieved from reference TRBV7-2 and TRBJ2-1, is GAGVSQSPSNKVTEKGKDVELRCDPISGHTALYWYRQSLGQGLEFLIYFQGNSAPDKSGLPSDRFSAERTGGSVSTLTIQRTQQEDSAVYLCASSLSRAEQFFGPGTRLTVL.